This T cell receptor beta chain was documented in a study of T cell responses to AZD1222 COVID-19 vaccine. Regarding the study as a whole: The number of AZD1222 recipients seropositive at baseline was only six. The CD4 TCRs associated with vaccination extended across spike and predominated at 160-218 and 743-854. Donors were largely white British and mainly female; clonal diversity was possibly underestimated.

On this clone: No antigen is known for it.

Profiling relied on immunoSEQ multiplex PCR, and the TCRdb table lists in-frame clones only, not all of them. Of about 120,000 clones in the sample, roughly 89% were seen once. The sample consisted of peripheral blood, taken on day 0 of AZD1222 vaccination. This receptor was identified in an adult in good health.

The CDR3 coding sequence is TGTGCCAGTAGTTTGGGACAGGGCTGGGATCAGCCCCAGCATTTT. It specifies CASSLGQGWDQPQHF. The rearrangement joins TRBV19 to TRBJ1-5; 9 nucleotides agree with TRBD1. CDR3 size: 15 residues. Germline V gives CDR1 LNHDA, CDR2 SQIVND (reference sequence). Trimming removed 5 bases from V and 5 bases from J; junction bases left unmatched: 7.